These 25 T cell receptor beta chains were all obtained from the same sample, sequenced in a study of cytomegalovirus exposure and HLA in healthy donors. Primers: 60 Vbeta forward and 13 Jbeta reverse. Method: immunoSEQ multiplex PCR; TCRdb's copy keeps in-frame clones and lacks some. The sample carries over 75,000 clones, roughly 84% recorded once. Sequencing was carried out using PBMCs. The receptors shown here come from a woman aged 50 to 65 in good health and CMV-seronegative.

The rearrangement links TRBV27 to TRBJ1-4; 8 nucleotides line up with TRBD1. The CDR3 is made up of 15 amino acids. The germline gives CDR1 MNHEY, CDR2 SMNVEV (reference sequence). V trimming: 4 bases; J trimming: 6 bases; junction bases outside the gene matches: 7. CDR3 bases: TGTGCCAGCAGTTCGACCGGGACAGGATATGAAAAACTGTTTTTT. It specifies CASSSTGTGYEKLFF.

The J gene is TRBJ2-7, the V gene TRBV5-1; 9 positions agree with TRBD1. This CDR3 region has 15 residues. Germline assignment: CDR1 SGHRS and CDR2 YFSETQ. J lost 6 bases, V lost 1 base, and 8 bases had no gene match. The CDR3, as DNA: TGCGCCAGCAGCTTGCCGAGGGGACAGGGTGGCGAGCAGTACTTC. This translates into CASSLPRGQGGEQYF.

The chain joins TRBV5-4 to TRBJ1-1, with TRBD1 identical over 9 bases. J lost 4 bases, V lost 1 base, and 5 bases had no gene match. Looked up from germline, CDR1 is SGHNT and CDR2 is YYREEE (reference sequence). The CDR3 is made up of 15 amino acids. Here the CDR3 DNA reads TGTGCCAGCAGCTTGTACAGGGGGCCTATCACTGAAGCTTTCTTT. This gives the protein CASSLYRGPITEAFF.

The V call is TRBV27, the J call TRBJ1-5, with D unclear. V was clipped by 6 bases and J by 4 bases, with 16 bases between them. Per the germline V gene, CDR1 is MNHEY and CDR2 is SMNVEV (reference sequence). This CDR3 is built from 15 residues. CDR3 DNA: TGTGCCAGCAGGCGAGGGCGCAGCCTGAATCAGCCCCAGCATTTT. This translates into CASRRGRSLNQPQHF.

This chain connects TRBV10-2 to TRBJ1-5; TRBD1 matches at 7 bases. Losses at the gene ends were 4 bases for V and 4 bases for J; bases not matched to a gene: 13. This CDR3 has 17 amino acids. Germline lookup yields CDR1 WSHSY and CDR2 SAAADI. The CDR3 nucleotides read TGCGCCAGCAGTGTCACACTACAGGGGTACTCAAATCAGCCCCAGCATTTT. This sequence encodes CASSVTLQGYSNQPQHF.

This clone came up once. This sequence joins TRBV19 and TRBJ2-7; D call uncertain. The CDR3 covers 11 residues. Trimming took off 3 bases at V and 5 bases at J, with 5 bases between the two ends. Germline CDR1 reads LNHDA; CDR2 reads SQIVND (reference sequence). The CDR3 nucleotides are TGTGCCAGTAGTATGGGCGACGAGCAGTACTTC. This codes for CASSMGDEQYF.

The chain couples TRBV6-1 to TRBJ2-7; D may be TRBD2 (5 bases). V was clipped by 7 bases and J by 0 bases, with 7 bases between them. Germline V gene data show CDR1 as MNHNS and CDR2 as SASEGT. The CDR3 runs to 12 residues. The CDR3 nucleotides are TGTGCCAGCACTCGGGACTCCTACGAGCAGTACGTC. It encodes CASTRDSYEQYV.

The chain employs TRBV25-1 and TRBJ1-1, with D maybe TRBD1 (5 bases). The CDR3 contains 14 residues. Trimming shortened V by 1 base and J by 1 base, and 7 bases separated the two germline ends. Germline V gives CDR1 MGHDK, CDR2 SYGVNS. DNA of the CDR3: TGTGCCAGCAGTGAATTGGGGGGGAACACTGAAGCTTTCTTT. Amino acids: CASSELGGNTEAFF.

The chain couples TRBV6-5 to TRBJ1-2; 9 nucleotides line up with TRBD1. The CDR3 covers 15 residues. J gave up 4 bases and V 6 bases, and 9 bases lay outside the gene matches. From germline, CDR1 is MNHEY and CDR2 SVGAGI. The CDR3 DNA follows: TGTGCCAGCAGACCACTACAGGGGGCGGGCTATGGCTACACCTTC. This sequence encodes CASRPLQGAGYGYTF.

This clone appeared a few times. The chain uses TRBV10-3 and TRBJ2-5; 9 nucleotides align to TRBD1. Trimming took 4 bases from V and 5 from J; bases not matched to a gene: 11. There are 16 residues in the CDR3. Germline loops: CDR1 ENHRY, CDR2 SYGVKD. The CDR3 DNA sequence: TGTGCCATCAGTGGATCCGGGACAGGGACCAGGGAGACCCAGTACTTC. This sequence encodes CAISGSGTGTRETQYF.

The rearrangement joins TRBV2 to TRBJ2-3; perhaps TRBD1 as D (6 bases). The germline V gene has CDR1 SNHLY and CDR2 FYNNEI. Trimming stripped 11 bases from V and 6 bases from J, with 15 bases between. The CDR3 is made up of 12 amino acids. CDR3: CAGRQEEDTQYF. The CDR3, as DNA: TGTGCCGGTCGACAGGAGGAGGATACGCAGTATTTT.

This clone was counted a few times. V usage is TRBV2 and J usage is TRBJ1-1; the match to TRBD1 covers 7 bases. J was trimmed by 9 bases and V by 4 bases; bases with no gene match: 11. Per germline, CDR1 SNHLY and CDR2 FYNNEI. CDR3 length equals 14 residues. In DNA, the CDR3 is TGTGCCAGCAGTGCTCGGACAGGCGAGAAAAAAGCTTTCTTT. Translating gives CASSARTGEKKAFF. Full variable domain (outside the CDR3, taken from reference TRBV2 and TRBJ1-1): EPEVTQTPSHQVTQMGQEVILRCVPISNHLYFYWYRQILGQKVEFLVSFYNNEISEKSEIFDDQFSVERPDGSNFTLKIRSTKLEDSAMYFCASSARTGEKKAFFGQGTRLTVV.

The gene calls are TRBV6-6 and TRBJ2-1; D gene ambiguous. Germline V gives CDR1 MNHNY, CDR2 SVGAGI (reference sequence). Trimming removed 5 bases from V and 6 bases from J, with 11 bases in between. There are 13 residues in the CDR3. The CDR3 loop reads CASSMRRGNEQFF. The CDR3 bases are TGTGCCAGCAGTATGAGGCGAGGCAATGAGCAGTTCTTC.

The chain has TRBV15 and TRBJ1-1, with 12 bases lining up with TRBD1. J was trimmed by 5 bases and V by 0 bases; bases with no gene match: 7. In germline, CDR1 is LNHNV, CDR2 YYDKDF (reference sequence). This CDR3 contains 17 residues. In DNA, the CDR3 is TGTGCCACCAGCAGAGATATGGGACAGGGGGCATGGACTGAAGCTTTCTTT. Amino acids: CATSRDMGQGAWTEAFF.

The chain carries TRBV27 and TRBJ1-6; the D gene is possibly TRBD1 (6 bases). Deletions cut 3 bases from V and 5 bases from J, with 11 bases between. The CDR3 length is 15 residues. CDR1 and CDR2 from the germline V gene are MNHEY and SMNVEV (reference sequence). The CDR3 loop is CASSFFGQNNSPLHF. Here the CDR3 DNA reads TGTGCCAGCAGTTTTTTCGGACAGAATAATTCACCCCTCCACTTT.

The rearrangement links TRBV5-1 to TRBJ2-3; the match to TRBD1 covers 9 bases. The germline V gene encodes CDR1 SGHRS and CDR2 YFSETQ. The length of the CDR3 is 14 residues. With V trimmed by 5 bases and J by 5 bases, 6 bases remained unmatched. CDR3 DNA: TGCGCCAGCAGATGGACAGGGGAGGAAGATACGCAGTATTTT. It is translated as CASRWTGEEDTQYF.

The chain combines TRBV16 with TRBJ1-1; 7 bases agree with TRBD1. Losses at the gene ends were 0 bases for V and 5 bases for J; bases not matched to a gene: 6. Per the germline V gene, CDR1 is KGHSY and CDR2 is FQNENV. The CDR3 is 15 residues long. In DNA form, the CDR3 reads TGTGCCAGCAGCCAATCCGAGAAGGGGGCGACTGAAGCTTTCTTT. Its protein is CASSQSEKGATEAFF. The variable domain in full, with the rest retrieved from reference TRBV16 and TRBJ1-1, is GEEVAQTPKHLVRGEGQKAKLYCAPIKGHSYVFWYQQVLKNEFKFLISFQNENVFDETGMPKERFSAKCLPNSPCSLEIQATKLEDSAVYFCASSQSEKGATEAFFGQGTRLTVV.

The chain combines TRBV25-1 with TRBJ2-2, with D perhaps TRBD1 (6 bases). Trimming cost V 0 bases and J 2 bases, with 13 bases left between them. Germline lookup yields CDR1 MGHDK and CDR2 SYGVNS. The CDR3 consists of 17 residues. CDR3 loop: CASSEYLGTHNTGELFF. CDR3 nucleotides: TGTGCCAGCAGTGAATATCTCGGGACACACAACACCGGGGAGCTGTTTTTT.

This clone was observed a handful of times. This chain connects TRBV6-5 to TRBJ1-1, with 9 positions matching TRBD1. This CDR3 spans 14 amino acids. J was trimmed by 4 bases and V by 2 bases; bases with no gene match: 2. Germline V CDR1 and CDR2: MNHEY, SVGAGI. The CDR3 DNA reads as TGTGCCAGCAGTTACGGGACAGGGCCCACTGAAGCTTTCTTT. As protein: CASSYGTGPTEAFF.

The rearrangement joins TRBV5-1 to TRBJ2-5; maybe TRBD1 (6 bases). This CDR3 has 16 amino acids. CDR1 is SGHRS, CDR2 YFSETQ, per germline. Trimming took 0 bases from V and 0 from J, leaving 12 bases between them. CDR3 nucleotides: TGCGCCAGCAGCTTGGGCGCAGGGGTGTACCAAGAGACCCAGTACTTC. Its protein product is CASSLGAGVYQETQYF. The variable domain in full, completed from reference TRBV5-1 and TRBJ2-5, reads KAGVTQTPRYLIKTRGQQVTLSCSPISGHRSVSWYQQTPGQGLQFLFEYFSETQRNKGNFPGRFSGRQFSNSRSEMNVSTLELGDSALYLCASSLGAGVYQETQYFGPGTRLLVL.

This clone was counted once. Here the CDR3 DNA reads TGTGCCAGTAGTGCTCCTACCGATTCACCCCTCCACTTT. Translation: CASSAPTDSPLHF. J is TRBJ1-6 and V is TRBV19; D remains unclear. Germline values: CDR1 LNHDA, CDR2 SQIVND (reference sequence). V lost 5 bases, J lost 8 bases, and 10 bases lay in between. The CDR3 spans 13 residues.

CDR3 residues: CASSIWGVTNYGYTF. CDR3 in DNA: TGTGCCAGTAGTATCTGGGGAGTTACTAACTATGGCTACACCTTC. The chain is built from TRBV19 and TRBJ1-2; D unclear. Germline loops: CDR1 LNHDA, CDR2 SQIVND (reference sequence). This CDR3 comprises 15 residues. Trimming stripped 3 bases from V and 0 bases from J, with 11 bases between.

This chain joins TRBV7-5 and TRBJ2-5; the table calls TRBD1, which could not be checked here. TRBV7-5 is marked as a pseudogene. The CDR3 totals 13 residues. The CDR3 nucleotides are TGTGCCAGAAGCTTAACACACAAAGAGACCCAGTACTTC. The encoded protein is CARSLTHKETQYF.

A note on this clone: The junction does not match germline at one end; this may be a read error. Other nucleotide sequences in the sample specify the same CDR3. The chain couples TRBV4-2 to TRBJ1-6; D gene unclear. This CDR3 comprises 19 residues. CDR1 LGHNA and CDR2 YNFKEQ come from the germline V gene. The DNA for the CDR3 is TGTGCCAGCAGCCAAGATTCAGGAGGGATAGGGTCCTATAATTCCCCCCTCCACTTT. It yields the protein CASSQDSGGIGSYNSPLHF.

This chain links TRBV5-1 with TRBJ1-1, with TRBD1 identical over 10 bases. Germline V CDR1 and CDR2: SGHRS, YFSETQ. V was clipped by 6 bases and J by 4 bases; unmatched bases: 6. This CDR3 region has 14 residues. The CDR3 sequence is CASKPGTGATEAFF. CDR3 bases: TGCGCCAGCAAACCCGGGACAGGGGCCACTGAAGCTTTCTTT.